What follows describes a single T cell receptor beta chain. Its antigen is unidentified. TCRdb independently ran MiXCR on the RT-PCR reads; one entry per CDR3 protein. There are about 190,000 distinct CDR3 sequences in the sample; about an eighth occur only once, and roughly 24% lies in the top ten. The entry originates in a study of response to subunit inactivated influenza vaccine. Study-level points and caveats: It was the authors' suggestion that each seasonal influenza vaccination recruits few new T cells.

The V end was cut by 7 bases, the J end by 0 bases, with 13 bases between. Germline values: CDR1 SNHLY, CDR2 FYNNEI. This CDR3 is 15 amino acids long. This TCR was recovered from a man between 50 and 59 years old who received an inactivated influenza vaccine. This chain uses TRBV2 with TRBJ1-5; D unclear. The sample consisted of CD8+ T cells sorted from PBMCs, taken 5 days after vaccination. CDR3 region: CASTLGRNSNQPQHF. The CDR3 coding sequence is TGTGCCAGCACCCTTGGGAGGAATAGCAATCAGCCCCAGCATTTT.